This T cell receptor beta chain was recorded in a study of blood T cell repertoires in COVID-19. Study summary: The analysed material was cDNA or gDNA that came from T cells, B-cell-depleted T cells, or PBMCs.

Those enrolled, adults aged about 18 to 89 years, came from some 25 US areas. Using immunoSEQ multiplex PCR, the repertoire was profiled, and TCRdb retains in-frame clones only, with some absent. The sample records roughly 290,000 clones, under 90% being singletons. The V end lost 2 bases, the J end lost 5 bases, and 9 bases lay between the germline ends. The V gene's germline CDR1 is GTSNPN and CDR2 SVGIG (reference sequence). This CDR3 comprises 12 residues. This clone was found once. The TCR comes from a woman between 40 and 55 years old who had recovered from COVID-19. Sequencing input: PBMCs or T cells enriched from blood (not recorded which). The J gene is TRBJ2-5, the V gene TRBV30, with D possibly matching TRBD1 (5 bases). In DNA, the CDR3 is TGTGCCTGGAGTTGGGGCCTGGAGACCCAGTACTTC. As protein: CAWSWGLETQYF. The full variable domain, completed using reference TRBV30 and TRBJ2-5, is SQTIHQWPATLVQPVGSPLSLECTVEGTSNPNLYWYRQAAGRGLQLLFYSVGIGQISSEVPQNLSASRPQDRQFILSSKKLLLSDSGFYLCAWSWGLETQYFGPGTRLLVL.